These 2 T cell receptor beta chains originate from one sample sequenced in a study of T cells after yellow fever vaccination. Each CDR3 protein gets one entry after TCRdb re-called the 5' RACE reads with MiXCR. The sample carries 200,000 to 300,000 distinct CDR3 sequences, approximately 3.6% recorded once. The material was PBMCs, obtained 15 days after the yellow fever booster vaccination. The receptors were sampled from a man between 18 and 29 years old who received the YFV17D yellow fever vaccine.

In this sample, this clonotype turned up many times. V usage is TRBV7-9 and J usage is TRBJ2-2, with a possible D match to TRBD1 (6 bases). V lost 0 bases to trimming and J lost 5 bases, with 19 bases between them. This CDR3 is built from 18 residues. Germline V gene lookup returns CDR1 SEHNR and CDR2 FQNEAQ (reference sequence). CDR3 bases: TGTGCCAGCAGCTTAGCCCACCTACTAGGACAGACGACCGGGGAGCTGTTTTTT. Translated: CASSLAHLLGQTTGELFF.

The sample holds many counts of this clonotype. The V call is TRBV3-1, the J call TRBJ2-3; weak D call: TRBD1 (6 bases). The length of the CDR3 is 16 residues. Germline V gene lookup returns CDR1 LGHDT and CDR2 YNNKEL (reference sequence). V was cut by 1 base and J by 11 bases, with 22 bases left in between. The DNA for the CDR3 is TGTGCCAGCAGCCAAGTTTCACTTCGACAGGCCCAGGGGCAGTATTTT. Its translation is CASSQVSLRQAQGQYF.